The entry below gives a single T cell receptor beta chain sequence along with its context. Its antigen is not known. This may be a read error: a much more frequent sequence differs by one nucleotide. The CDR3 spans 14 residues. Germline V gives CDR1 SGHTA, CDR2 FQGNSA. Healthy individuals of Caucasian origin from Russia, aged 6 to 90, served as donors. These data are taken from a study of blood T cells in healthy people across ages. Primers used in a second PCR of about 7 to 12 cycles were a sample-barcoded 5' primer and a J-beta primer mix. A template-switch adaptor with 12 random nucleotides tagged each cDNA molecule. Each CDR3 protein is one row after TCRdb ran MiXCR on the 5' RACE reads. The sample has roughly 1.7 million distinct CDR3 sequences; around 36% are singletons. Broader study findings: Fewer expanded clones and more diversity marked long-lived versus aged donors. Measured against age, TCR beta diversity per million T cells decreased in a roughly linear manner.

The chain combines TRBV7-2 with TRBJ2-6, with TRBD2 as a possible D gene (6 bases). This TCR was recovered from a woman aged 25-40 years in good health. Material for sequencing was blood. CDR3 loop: CASSLAGGADVLTF. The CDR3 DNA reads TGTGCCAGCAGCTTAGCTGGAGGGGCCGACGTCCTGACTTTC.